The 26 T cell receptor beta chains below come from one sample, sequenced in a study of spatial heterogeneity in lung cancer. Study-wide points: Within tumors, counts of expanded alpha and beta TCRs tracked tumor mutation counts.

For these receptors, no antigen is known. Using its own MiXCR run on the 5' RACE reads, TCRdb lists one record per CDR3 protein. The repertoire includes around 100,000 distinct CDR3 sequences, roughly 4.5% of them detected once, and 21% sits in the top ten. Time point here: sample taken at primary tumor resection. Source: lung tumor tissue, taken at surgery. The receptor set was obtained from a male donor with early-stage non-small cell lung cancer.

This clonotype was found many times. The rearrangement uses TRBV6-5 and TRBJ2-5; TRBD1 or TRBD2 may be the D gene (5 bases each). CDR3 length: 14 residues. Germline CDR1 is MNHEY and CDR2 is SVGAGI. Trimming cost V 7 bases and J 0 bases, with 12 bases left between them. CDR3 nucleotide sequence: TGTGCCAGCACCGCTTGGGGGAACCAAGAGACCCAGTACTTC. Translated: CASTAWGNQETQYF.

This clonotype occurred many times. This chain joins TRBV19 and TRBJ1-5, with a weak D call TRBD1 (5 bases). Germline CDR1 LNHDA, CDR2 SQIVND (reference sequence). The CDR3 totals 17 residues. V dropped 3 bases and J dropped 0 bases, with 15 bases sitting between them. CDR3 amino acids: CASSIRWDGSSNQPQHF. DNA for the CDR3: TGTGCCAGTAGTATCAGGTGGGACGGGAGTAGCAATCAGCCCCAGCATTTT.

The rearrangement links TRBV7-9 to TRBJ2-1; 7 bases are shared with TRBD1. With V trimmed by 5 bases and J by 4 bases, 11 bases remained unmatched. CDR1 is SEHNR and CDR2 is FQNEAQ in the germline V gene (reference sequence). The CDR3 contains 16 residues. The DNA of the CDR3 is TGTGCCAGCAGCCGCCCCCCCGGGACAGATTACAATGAGCAGTTCTTC. Amino acid sequence: CASSRPPGTDYNEQFF.

This clonotype was detected ten times or more. The chain joins TRBV5-4 to TRBJ2-2; D gene unclear. Per the germline V gene, CDR1 is SGHNT and CDR2 is YYREEE (reference sequence). V dropped 4 bases and J dropped 6 bases, with 10 bases sitting between them. CDR3 length: 13 residues. CDR3 protein: CASSRDPAGELFF. For the CDR3, the DNA is TGTGCCAGCAGCAGGGATCCGGCCGGGGAGCTGTTTTTT.

This chain links TRBV20-1 with TRBJ2-2, with 12 nucleotides matching TRBD2. The V gene end was trimmed by 5 bases and the J gene end by 6 bases; junction bases not matched to a gene: 10. Germline assignment: CDR1 DFQATT and CDR2 SNEGSKA (reference sequence). CDR3 length: 16 residues. The DNA of the CDR3 is TGCAGTGCTGAATTGGGAGCTAGCGGGAGGGCCGGGGAGCTGTTTTTT. The encoded protein is CSAELGASGRAGELFF.

This clonotype was found many times. This chain links TRBV28 with TRBJ2-2, with D possibly being TRBD1 (6 bases). V lost 4 bases to trimming and J lost 7 bases, with 13 bases between them. Germline CDR1 reads MDHEN; CDR2 reads SYDVKM. This CDR3 contains 14 residues. The CDR3 region is CASSSQGMGGELFF. The CDR3 region has the DNA TGTGCCAGCAGTTCCCAGGGGATGGGCGGGGAGCTGTTTTTT.

This clonotype was recorded many times. The chain joins TRBV10-2 to TRBJ2-1; 9 bases map to TRBD2. Trimming took 6 bases from V and 9 from J; bases not matched to a gene: 3. Germline V gene lookup returns CDR1 WSHSY and CDR2 SAAADI. This CDR3 is built from 12 residues. The CDR3 here is CASRGTSREQFF. In DNA form, the CDR3 reads TGCGCCAGCAGAGGGACTAGCCGTGAGCAGTTCTTC.

The chain joins TRBV20-1 to TRBJ2-2; D not resolved. With 1 base removed from V and 6 bases from J, the gap between germline ends came to 15 bases. The germline CDR1 and CDR2 sequences are DFQATT and SNEGSKA (reference sequence). CDR3 length: 15 amino acids. DNA for the CDR3: TGCAGTGCTAGAGGTGGTATTGATTCCGCCGGGGAGCTGTTTTTT. As protein: CSARGGIDSAGELFF.

This clonotype was picked up a small number of times. In DNA, the CDR3 is TGCAGTGCCCCCGATGGTGCACAGCAAGTCACTGAAGCTTTCTTT. It codes for CSAPDGAQQVTEAFF. J is TRBJ1-1 and V is TRBV20-1; D remains ambiguous. This CDR3 comprises 15 residues. CDR1 is DFQATT and CDR2 is SNEGSKA in the germline V gene (reference sequence). The V end was cut by 6 bases, the J end by 4 bases, with 21 bases between.

There are many counts of this clonotype. The rearrangement links TRBV5-1 to TRBJ2-6, with no clear D. Germline values: CDR1 SGHRS, CDR2 YFSETQ. This CDR3 has 16 amino acids. V was clipped by 1 base and J by 4 bases, with 12 bases between them. CDR3 sequence: CASSLSAVIGANVLTF. The DNA for the CDR3 is TGCGCCAGCAGCTTGAGTGCAGTGATAGGGGCCAACGTCCTGACTTTC.

Many counts were recorded for this clonotype. The J gene is TRBJ2-7, the V gene TRBV29-1; TRBD1 aligns across 10 bases. Germline-derived CDR1 and CDR2 are SQVTM and ANQGSEA. The CDR3 loop spans 14 amino acids. The V and J ends lost 5 bases and 5 bases, in that order; junction bases with no gene match: 9. CDR3 DNA: TGCAGCGTTCGGGGTGGGACAGGGGCCAACGAGCAGTACTTC. Translation: CSVRGGTGANEQYF.

There are a few counts of this clonotype. The rearrangement joins TRBV20-1 to TRBJ2-7, with D perhaps TRBD1 (5 bases). The CDR3 consists of 12 residues. The V end lost 6 bases, the J end lost 7 bases, and 16 bases lay between the germline ends. The germline V gene encodes CDR1 DFQATT and CDR2 SNEGSKA (reference sequence). CDR3 DNA: TGCAGTGCACAACAGGCCGGGCGGGAGCAGTACTTC. The encoded protein is CSAQQAGREQYF.

This clonotype was seen repeatedly, ten times or more. The rearrangement joins TRBV11-2 to TRBJ2-5, with 8 bases identical to TRBD2. V shed 0 bases and J 2 bases; nucleotides not matched to a gene: 8. The CDR3 extends over 17 amino acids. Germline assignment: CDR1 SGHAT and CDR2 FQNNGV. In DNA form, the CDR3 reads TGTGCCAGCAGCTTAGATACTAGCGGATTCTTTCAAGAGACCCAGTACTTC. Protein sequence: CASSLDTSGFFQETQYF.

This clonotype was detected ten times or more. The gene calls are TRBV5-1 and TRBJ2-5; weak D call: TRBD1 (6 bases). Germline loops: CDR1 SGHRS, CDR2 YFSETQ. The CDR3 is 14 amino acids. Trimming took 0 bases from V and 5 from J, leaving 11 bases between them. As DNA, the CDR3 is TGCGCCAGCAGCTTGGGGTACAGGGTGGAGACCCAGTACTTC. This codes for CASSLGYRVETQYF.

This clonotype appeared many times. The chain uses TRBV5-1 and TRBJ1-1; weak D call: TRBD1 (6 bases). V was cut by 0 bases and J by 6 bases, with 15 bases left in between. The CDR3 has 15 amino acids. Looked up from germline, CDR1 is SGHRS and CDR2 is YFSETQ. For the CDR3, the DNA is TGCGCCAGCAGCTTGGGGACAGAGATTAGCTCTGAAGCTTTCTTT. It translates to CASSLGTEISSEAFF.

Points on this clonotype: This may come from a read error, since a much larger clone is one base off. J is TRBJ1-4 and V is TRBV12-3 or TRBV12-4; D perhaps matches TRBD1 (5 bases). Trimming pared 4 bases from V and 7 bases from J, leaving 10 bases between. This CDR3 contains 13 residues. CDR3 sequence (DNA): TGTGCCAGCAGTTCGGGGGTTACTGAAAAACTGTTTTTT. Residues: CASSSGVTEKLFF.

This clonotype appeared many times. The chain couples TRBV10-3 to TRBJ2-4, with 7 bases matching TRBD2. This CDR3 contains 16 residues. Germline lookup yields CDR1 ENHRY and CDR2 SYGVKD. J was trimmed by 0 bases and V by 3 bases; bases with no gene match: 5. The DNA for the CDR3 is TGTGCCATCAGTGAAGTGGGGGGGTTAGCCAAAAACATTCAGTACTTC. This translates into CAISEVGGLAKNIQYF.

This chain joins TRBV20-1 and TRBJ2-3; D not certain. Germline lookup yields CDR1 DFQATT and CDR2 SNEGSKA (reference sequence). Between the trimmed V and J ends, which lost 3 bases and 0 bases, there was a span of 10 bases. The CDR3 extends over 14 amino acids. For the CDR3, the DNA is TGCAGTGCTAGCTATGGTTCTAGCACAGATACGCAGTATTTT. Encoded protein: CSASYGSSTDTQYF.

The table lists this clonotype with many counts. V is TRBV6-6 and J is TRBJ2-3; D is unresolved. Trimming pared 6 bases from V and 0 bases from J, leaving 19 bases between. This CDR3 spans 17 amino acids. Germline values: CDR1 MNHNY, CDR2 SVGAGI (reference sequence). As DNA, the CDR3 is TGTGCCAGCAGCCCCTTGATGGCGGTACTTAGCACAGATACGCAGTATTTT. This translates into CASSPLMAVLSTDTQYF.

There are many counts of this clonotype. This chain connects TRBV7-9 to TRBJ1-2; a possible D gene is TRBD1 (5 bases). The CDR3 runs 15 residues. V dropped 4 bases and J dropped 0 bases, with 12 bases sitting between them. Germline loops: CDR1 SEHNR, CDR2 FQNEAQ (reference sequence). The CDR3 region has the DNA TGTGCCAGCAGCTCGGCAGGGTATTCTAACTATGGCTACACCTTC. It is translated as CASSSAGYSNYGYTF.

This rearrangement joins TRBV3-1 to TRBJ2-7; tentatively, D is TRBD2 (6 bases). Trimming removed 4 bases from V and 1 base from J, with 20 bases in between. This CDR3 is built from 17 residues. The germline V gene has CDR1 LGHDT and CDR2 YNNKEL (reference sequence). The CDR3 DNA follows: TGTGCCAGCAGCCCTACAGCGGGTAGCGGCATGTCCTACGAGCAGTACTTC. Its protein is CASSPTAGSGMSYEQYF.

There are many counts of this clonotype. The V call is TRBV20-1, the J call TRBJ2-5; D unresolved. V lost 0 bases, J lost 2 bases, and 10 bases lay in between. This CDR3 has 14 residues. Per germline, CDR1 DFQATT and CDR2 SNEGSKA (reference sequence). In nucleotides, the CDR3 is TGCAGTGCTAGAGATCGGTTGGGACAAGAGACCCAGTACTTC. The encoded protein is CSARDRLGQETQYF.

The rearrangement uses TRBV28 and TRBJ2-6; TRBD1 matches 9 bases. The CDR3 loop spans 17 amino acids. Germline V gene lookup returns CDR1 MDHEN and CDR2 SYDVKM. V gave up 7 bases and J gave up 1 base; unmatched junction bases: 8. This CDR3 reads CASIPPGQGSGANVLTF. The CDR3 nucleotides read TGTGCCAGCATTCCCCCGGGACAGGGTTCTGGGGCCAACGTCCTGACTTTC.

The table lists this clonotype with many counts. This chain links TRBV20-1 with TRBJ2-1; 10 bases fit TRBD2. Per germline, CDR1 DFQATT and CDR2 SNEGSKA (reference sequence). The CDR3 runs to 15 residues. The V gene end was trimmed by 2 bases and the J gene end by 9 bases; junction bases not matched to a gene: 10. For the CDR3, the DNA is TGCAGTGCTAGAAGGCCTAGCGGGGGAGACGGTGAGCAGTTCTTC. It is translated as CSARRPSGGDGEQFF.

This clonotype was counted at least ten times. V gene TRBV10-3 combines with J gene TRBJ1-5, with a possible D match to TRBD1 (6 bases). Trimming took off 10 bases at V and 6 bases at J, with 16 bases between the two ends. The CDR3 is 13 residues long. The germline CDR1 and CDR2 sequences are ENHRY and SYGVKD. CDR3 residues: CATSAGVGQPQHF. In nucleotides, the CDR3 is TGTGCCACTTCAGCAGGGGTAGGTCAGCCCCAGCATTTT.

This clonotype was observed at least ten times. The chain couples TRBV3-1 to TRBJ2-7, with 10 bases matching TRBD2. With 5 bases clipped from V and 5 bases from J, the junction kept 6 bases outside the gene matches. Germline V gene lookup returns CDR1 LGHDT and CDR2 YNNKEL (reference sequence). This CDR3 comprises 14 residues. The CDR3 bases are TGTGCCAGCAGCGGAAGCGGGAGGGCCCACGAGCAGTACTTC. The encoded protein is CASSGSGRAHEQYF.